This T cell receptor (beta chain) stems from a study of blood T cell repertoires in COVID-19. Study information: Sites in the United States, Italy and Spain provided acute and convalescent COVID-19 samples. The analysed material was cDNA or gDNA that came from T cells, B-cell-depleted T cells, or PBMCs.

Libraries were prepared by immunoSEQ multiplex PCR; TCRdb keeps only in-frame clonotypes and omits some of them. The sample lists roughly 150,000 clones, more than 85% occurring once. The CDR3 is 15 amino acids. Trimming left V 3 bases short and J 3 bases short, with 14 bases between. The V gene's germline CDR1 is MGHDK and CDR2 SYGVNS. Sequencing used peripheral blood. The V and J genes are TRBV25-1 and TRBJ1-1, with a tentative D call TRBD1 (5 bases). The TCR was taken from a woman aged 70-85 years with acute or convalescent COVID-19. In DNA form, the CDR3 reads TGTGCCAGCAGTGAGGGGGGGGTGGCGTACACTGAAGCTTTCTTT. Its translation is CASSEGGVAYTEAFF.